The clone carrying this T cell receptor beta chain was seen ten or more times. Antigen specificity is unknown. The junction had 2 bases not matched to a gene; V was cut back by 4 bases and J by 3 bases. Germline V lookup: CDR1 LGHNA, CDR2 YNFKEQ. This CDR3 region has 15 residues. The sample originates from a study of response to subunit inactivated influenza vaccine. General observations from the study: The authors put forward the suggestion that each seasonal influenza vaccination may bring in only a limited number of new T cells.

TCRdb itself ran the RT-PCR reads through MiXCR, one entry per CDR3 protein. The sample has 500,000 to 600,000 distinct CDR3 sequences, around 15% seen once. The starting material was PBMCs from blood, obtained 11 to 12 days after vaccination. The V call is TRBV4-2, the J call TRBJ2-3; 12 bases fit TRBD2. The receptor comes from a man aged 50 or older who received an inactivated influenza vaccine. For the CDR3, the DNA is TGTGCCAGCAGCCCGACTAGCGGGGGAACAGATACGCAGTATTTT. Amino acid sequence: CASSPTSGGTDTQYF.